This T cell receptor beta chain comes out of a study of cytomegalovirus exposure and HLA in healthy donors. 13 Jbeta primers and 60 Vbeta primers were used for the PCR. Original analysis: Per a later analysis, the number of unique TCR beta chains was some 82 million, of which 9 million to 12 million were shared. Produced via immunoSEQ multiplex PCR; TCRdb's table is partial and in-frame only. The D gene and trimming were derived from the DNA, and the V and J assignments and clone size from that table. The sample contains under 150,000 clones, 70% to 85% of which appear only once. The study, taken as a whole, reports: Most TCR sequences showed up rarely, but some public TCRs showed up in many donors.

A note on this clone: The antigen remains unidentified.

Germline loops: CDR1 SGHTA, CDR2 FQGTGA. The CDR3 has 17 residues. With 4 bases clipped from V and 1 base from J, the junction kept 5 bases outside the gene matches. This chain uses TRBV7-3 with TRBJ2-2; 11 nucleotides align to TRBD2. The sample consisted of PBMCs. This TCR was recovered from a boy aged 5-17 years in good health and CMV-seronegative. The chain's CDR3 is CASSSTGTSGNTGELFF. CDR3 in DNA: TGTGCCAGCAGCTCTACTGGGACTAGCGGGAACACCGGGGAGCTGTTTTTT.